These 20 T cell receptor beta chains were sequenced from one sample in a study of blood T cell repertoires in COVID-19. Only in-frame clones appear in the TCRdb table, and some are missing; sequencing was by immunoSEQ multiplex PCR. The sample yields 250,000 to 350,000 clones, roughly 90% seen once. Sequencing was carried out using peripheral blood. The receptors were sampled from a woman in her 30s with COVID-19, enrolled during active disease.

CDR3 residues: CSASGRGRSDTQYF. The CDR3 DNA reads as TGCAGTGCCAGTGGCAGGGGGCGATCAGATACGCAGTATTTT. The V and J genes are TRBV20-1 and TRBJ2-3, with 8 positions matching TRBD1. V gave up 6 bases and J gave up 4 bases; unmatched junction bases: 9. This CDR3 contains 14 residues. Germline loops: CDR1 DFQATT, CDR2 SNEGSKA (reference sequence).

The J gene is TRBJ2-2, the V gene TRBV15, with D tentatively TRBD2 (5 bases). Germline CDR1 LNHNV, CDR2 YYDKDF (reference sequence). The V end lost 9 bases, the J end lost 4 bases, and 12 bases lay between the germline ends. This CDR3 contains 13 residues. In DNA, the CDR3 is TGTGCCACGCGGAGGTCTGGCACCGGGGAGCTGTTTTTT. Translating it yields CATRRSGTGELFF.

The CDR3 here is CASSRPRGSPNSPLHF. Here the CDR3 DNA reads TGTGCCAGCAGTAGACCCAGGGGATCCCCAAATTCACCCCTCCACTTT. The chain employs TRBV27 and TRBJ1-6; D perhaps matches TRBD1 (6 bases). The CDR3 is 16 residues long. Trimming pared 5 bases from V and 7 bases from J, leaving 18 bases between. Germline V gives CDR1 MNHEY, CDR2 SMNVEV (reference sequence).

The count of this clone is one. The chain joins TRBV25-1 to TRBJ2-3; 8 positions match TRBD1. Germline loops: CDR1 MGHDK, CDR2 SYGVNS. J was trimmed by 2 bases and V by 4 bases; bases with no gene match: 8. The CDR3 sequence is 16 residues long. As DNA, the CDR3 is TGTGCCAGCAGTGCCCCCAGGGGGCTGAACACAGATACGCAGTATTTT. Its translation: CASSAPRGLNTDTQYF.

The chain joins TRBV6-5 to TRBJ1-5; possible D gene TRBD1, 6 bases. The germline V gene encodes CDR1 MNHEY and CDR2 SVGAGI. Trimming removed 6 bases at V and 1 base at J, with 10 bases between. The CDR3 is made up of 14 amino acids. The CDR3 loop is CASRLQGSNQPQHF. Written as DNA, the CDR3 is TGTGCCAGCAGATTACAGGGAAGCAATCAGCCCCAGCATTTT.

CDR3 sequence (DNA): TGTGCCAGCAGCGGACCGGGTTCTACGCAGTATTTT. Its translation is CASSGPGSTQYF. The rearrangement links TRBV9 to TRBJ2-3, with D unclear. The CDR3 runs to 12 residues. V dropped 3 bases and J dropped 8 bases, with 10 bases sitting between them. The V gene's germline CDR1 is SGDLS and CDR2 YYNGEE.

The CDR3 loop is CASRGPSGNTIYF. The DNA of the CDR3 is TGTGCCAGCAGAGGGCCCTCTGGAAACACCATATATTTT. The genes are TRBV19 and TRBJ1-3; D unresolved. Per the germline V gene, CDR1 is LNHDA and CDR2 is SQIVND (reference sequence). The CDR3 sequence is 13 residues long. Deletions cut 9 bases from V and 0 bases from J, with 9 bases between.

This clone was seen more than once but under ten times. The chain joins TRBV5-6 to TRBJ2-3; possibly TRBD1 for D (5 bases). The CDR3 has 15 residues. With 4 bases removed from V and 2 bases from J, the gap between germline ends came to 14 bases. In germline, CDR1 is SGHDT, CDR2 YYEEEE. The CDR3 reads CASSRQTPNTDTQYF. In DNA form, the CDR3 reads TGTGCCAGCAGCCGACAGACTCCGAACACAGATACGCAGTATTTT.

The chain uses TRBV5-1 and TRBJ2-7; 7 positions match TRBD2. Trimming at V came to 7 bases and at J to 5 bases, leaving 12 bases not matched to a gene. There are 14 residues in the CDR3. The germline CDR1 and CDR2 sequences are SGHRS and YFSETQ. The CDR3 protein is CASYSGGRANEQYF. The DNA for the CDR3 is TGCGCCAGCTATTCAGGTGGGAGGGCCAACGAGCAGTACTTC.

The chain is built from TRBV27 and TRBJ2-1; D may be TRBD2 (6 bases). Germline loops: CDR1 MNHEY, CDR2 SMNVEV (reference sequence). Trimming left V 3 bases short and J 6 bases short, with 15 bases between. This CDR3 spans 15 amino acids. The chain's CDR3 is CASSFAKPGGNEQFF. The DNA of the CDR3 is TGTGCCAGCAGTTTTGCCAAACCCGGGGGCAATGAGCAGTTCTTC.

This chain joins TRBV27 and TRBJ2-1, with D perhaps matching TRBD1 (6 bases). Germline assignment: CDR1 MNHEY and CDR2 SMNVEV (reference sequence). This CDR3 spans 17 amino acids. V was trimmed by 1 base and J by 0 bases, leaving 13 bases between them. DNA of the CDR3: TGTGCCAGCAGTTTATTGGGTGGGGACATCTCCTACAATGAGCAGTTCTTC. This gives the protein CASSLLGGDISYNEQFF.

The V and J genes are TRBV5-1 and TRBJ2-5; the D gene is possibly TRBD2 (5 bases). V lost 4 bases and J lost 4, with 17 bases in between. Germline V gene lookup returns CDR1 SGHRS and CDR2 YFSETQ. This CDR3 is 15 amino acids long. The CDR3: CASSPDGYEGETQYF. The CDR3 nucleotides are TGCGCCAGCAGCCCGGACGGATACGAGGGAGAGACCCAGTACTTC.

This clone was recorded once. This sequence joins TRBV13 and TRBJ2-7; 7 positions match TRBD1. Germline CDR1 reads PRHDT; CDR2 reads FYEKMQ (reference sequence). The CDR3 spans 15 residues. Trimming took 5 bases from V and 3 from J; bases not matched to a gene: 10. The CDR3 loop reads CASSHQGQSFYEQYF. DNA of the CDR3: TGTGCCAGCAGCCACCAGGGACAGTCTTTCTACGAGCAGTACTTC.

In DNA, the CDR3 is TGTGCCAGCAGTAGAGCAGGGTTAACCTACGAGCAGTACTTC. It is translated as CASSRAGLTYEQYF. The gene calls are TRBV6-5 and TRBJ2-7; possible D gene TRBD1, 5 bases. The CDR3 covers 14 residues. Germline V gene lookup returns CDR1 MNHEY and CDR2 SVGAGI. Trimming removed 5 bases from V and 2 bases from J, with 13 bases in between.

The rearrangement uses TRBV6-4 and TRBJ2-2; possibly TRBD1 for D (6 bases). CDR1 and CDR2 from the germline V gene are MRHNA and SNTAGT. This CDR3 region has 18 residues. V lost 8 bases and J 2 bases, leaving 24 bases between the germline ends. Here the CDR3 reads CASAAGRFADSNTGELFF. CDR3 DNA sequence: TGTGCCAGCGCAGCTGGGCGTTTCGCGGACAGTAACACCGGGGAGCTGTTTTTT.

This chain uses TRBV19 with TRBJ1-2; D gene unclear. The CDR3 runs 15 residues. Germline loops: CDR1 LNHDA, CDR2 SQIVND (reference sequence). Trimming removed 3 bases at V and 3 bases at J, with 14 bases between. The CDR3 here is CASSIYPGLDYGYTF. The CDR3 bases are TGTGCCAGTAGTATCTACCCGGGATTAGACTATGGCTACACCTTC.

The CDR3 loop is CASSAASGSWYEQYF. The CDR3 nucleotides read TGCGCCAGCAGTGCGGCTAGCGGGAGTTGGTACGAGCAGTACTTC. The chain employs TRBV10-2 and TRBJ2-7; TRBD2 matches 10 bases. The germline V gene encodes CDR1 WSHSY and CDR2 SAAADI. The CDR3 has 15 amino acids. Germline trimming cut 4 bases from V and 4 bases from J; bases unmatched to any gene: 7.

The V and J genes are TRBV28 and TRBJ1-6, with 9 bases that match TRBD1. The CDR3 is made up of 15 amino acids. V trimming: 5 bases; J trimming: 10 bases; junction bases outside the gene matches: 9. Germline V CDR1 and CDR2: MDHEN, SYDVKM. DNA for the CDR3: TGTGCCAGCAGTGTCACCGGGACAGGGATATCACCCCTCCACTTT. Its protein is CASSVTGTGISPLHF.

V and J are TRBV27 and TRBJ2-7, with 8 bases identical to TRBD1. Germline-derived CDR1 and CDR2 are MNHEY and SMNVEV (reference sequence). V lost 9 bases, J lost 3 bases, and 7 bases stayed unmatched. The CDR3 extends over 13 amino acids. The CDR3, as DNA: TGTGCCAGTCGACAGGGGTCCTTCTACGAGCAGTACTTC. Its protein product is CASRQGSFYEQYF.

This chain joins TRBV28 and TRBJ2-1; no reliable D call. The V and J ends lost 3 bases and 4 bases respectively, with 10 bases between them. There are 14 residues in the CDR3. Germline CDR1 is MDHEN and CDR2 is SYDVKM. The DNA of the CDR3 is TGTGCCAGCAGTTTCCAGCGCGAATACAATGAGCAGTTCTTC. It specifies CASSFQREYNEQFF.